Each of the 2 T cell receptor beta chains below was sequenced from the same sample in a study of OX40 agonist ivuxolimab in advanced cancers. Generated by immunoSEQ multiplex PCR, the TCRdb table keeps only in-frame clones and is missing some. This table holds tens of thousands of clones, 92% found once. The sample here was CD4+ or CD8+ T cells sorted from blood, taken in a trial of the OX40 agonist ivuxolimab. The origin of the receptors is an adult with an advanced solid tumor such as melanoma, head and neck, liver or kidney cancer.

A word on this clone: This specimen includes other DNA sequences encoding the same CDR3. This chain links TRBV14 with TRBJ2-7; D remains unclear. Trimming stripped 4 bases from V and 3 bases from J, with 13 bases between. Per the germline V gene, CDR1 is SGHDN and CDR2 is FVKESK. The CDR3 is 14 amino acids. The CDR3 region has the DNA TGTGCCAGCAGCCCTGGACGGTGGAGCTACGAGCAGTACTTC. Protein sequence: CASSPGRWSYEQYF.

V usage is TRBV6-1 and J usage is TRBJ1-6; 11 bases are a match to TRBD1. With V trimmed by 6 bases and J by 14 bases, 12 bases remained unmatched. The CDR3 runs to 15 residues. CDR1 MNHNS and CDR2 SASEGT come from the germline V gene. The CDR3 coding sequence is TGTGCCAGCAGCGACAGGACAGGGGGCTACTCGGCCCTCCACTTT. The encoded protein is CASSDRTGGYSALHF.